This TCR beta chain emerged from a study of a mutant IDH1 vaccine in newly diagnosed glioma. Study overall: Vaccines began 4-6 weeks after radiotherapy alone, or with temozolomide cycles.

Time point: week 11, during vaccination. Every vaccination contained 300 ug of the mutant IDH1 20-mer peptide and was paired with topical imiquimod. Regarding this clone: Its specificity is unknown.

The table came from immunoSEQ multiplex PCR; TCRdb's copy has only in-frame clones and leaves some out. Among tens of thousands of clones listed, under 80% were seen once. The germline V gene encodes CDR1 LNHDA and CDR2 SQIVND (reference sequence). The CDR3 has 10 residues. The ends were cut back, 11 bases at V and 6 bases at J, with 10 bases in the middle. The V gene is TRBV19, the J gene TRBJ1-1, with D possibly being TRBD1 (6 bases). This specimen consisted of peripheral blood mononuclear cells (PBMCs), obtained from a glioma patient whose treatment included an IDH1 peptide vaccine. This TCR was sampled from a man in his late teens or twenties with glioma. Some clones in this sample may be carry-over from other donors' samples. The CDR3 protein is CASEGAEAFF. DNA for the CDR3: TGTGCCTCTGAGGGGGCTGAAGCTTTCTTT. Together with reference TRBV19 and TRBJ1-1, the CDR3 gives the full variable domain: DGGITQSPKYLFRKEGQNVTLSCEQNLNHDAMYWYRQDPGQGLRLIYYSQIVNDFQKGDIAEGYSVSREKKESFPLTVTSAQKNPTAFYLCASEGAEAFFGQGTRLTVV.